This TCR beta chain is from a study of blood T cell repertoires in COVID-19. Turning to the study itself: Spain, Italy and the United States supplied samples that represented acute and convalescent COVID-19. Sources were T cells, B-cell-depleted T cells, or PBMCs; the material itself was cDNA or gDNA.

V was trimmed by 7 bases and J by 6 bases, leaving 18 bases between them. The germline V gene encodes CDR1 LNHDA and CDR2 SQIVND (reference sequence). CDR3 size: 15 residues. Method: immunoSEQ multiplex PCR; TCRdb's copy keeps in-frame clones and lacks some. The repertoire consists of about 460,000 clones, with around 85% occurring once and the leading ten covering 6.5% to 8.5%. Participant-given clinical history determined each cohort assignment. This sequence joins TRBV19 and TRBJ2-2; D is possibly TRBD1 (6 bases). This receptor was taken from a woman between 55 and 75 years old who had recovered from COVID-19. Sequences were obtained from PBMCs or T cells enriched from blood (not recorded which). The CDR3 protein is CASTRGETGPGELFF. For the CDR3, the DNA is TGTGCCAGTACCCGAGGAGAGACAGGCCCCGGGGAGCTGTTTTTT.